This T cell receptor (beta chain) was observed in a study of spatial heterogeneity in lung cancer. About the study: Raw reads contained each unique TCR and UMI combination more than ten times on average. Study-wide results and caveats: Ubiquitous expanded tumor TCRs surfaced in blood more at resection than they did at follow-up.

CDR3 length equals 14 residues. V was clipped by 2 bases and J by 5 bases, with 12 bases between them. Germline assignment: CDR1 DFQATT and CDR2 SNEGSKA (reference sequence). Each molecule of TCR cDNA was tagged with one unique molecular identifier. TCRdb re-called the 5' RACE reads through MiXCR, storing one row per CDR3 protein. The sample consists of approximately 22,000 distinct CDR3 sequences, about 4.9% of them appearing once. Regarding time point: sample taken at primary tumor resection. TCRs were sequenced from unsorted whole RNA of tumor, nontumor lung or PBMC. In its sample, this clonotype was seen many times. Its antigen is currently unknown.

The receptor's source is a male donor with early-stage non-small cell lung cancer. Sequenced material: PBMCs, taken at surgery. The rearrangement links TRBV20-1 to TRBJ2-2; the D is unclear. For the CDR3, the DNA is TGCAGTGCTAGAAACCCCCGGGTAACCGGGGAGCTGTTTTTT. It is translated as CSARNPRVTGELFF.